This TCR beta chain was recovered during a study of blood T cells in healthy people across ages. For the second PCR, which ran for about 7 to 11 cycles, a sample-barcoded 5' primer and a J-beta primer mix were used. TCRdb re-derived calls from the 5' RACE reads in MiXCR, one entry per CDR3 protein. The table records around 970,000 distinct CDR3 sequences, roughly half of them present only once. With V trimmed by 0 bases and J by 5 bases, 6 bases remained unmatched. The germline V gene encodes CDR1 SGDLS and CDR2 YYNGEE. This CDR3 has 16 residues. The sample comprised blood. The chain has TRBV9 and TRBJ2-5, with TRBD1 matching over 11 bases. The source of this sequence is a woman aged 55-69 years in good health. CDR3 in DNA: TGTGCCAGCAGCGTAGGTGGACAGGGGGCAGCGGAGACCCAGTACTTC. Its protein product is CASSVGGQGAAETQYF.